These 5 T cell receptor beta chains originate from one sample sequenced in a study of cytomegalovirus exposure and HLA in healthy donors. The study ran its PCR with 60 Vbeta and 13 Jbeta primers. Repertoires were generated with immunoSEQ multiplex PCR, while TCRdb's copy carries only in-frame clones and drops some. The table shows roughly 99,000 clones, with 73% occurring only once. The sequenced sample was PBMCs. All receptors derive from a man aged 25-40 years in good health and CMV-seronegative.

This clone was seen a single time. The chain carries TRBV5-1 and TRBJ2-3; 13 bases agree with TRBD2. The junction had 7 bases not matched to a gene; V was cut back by 3 bases and J by 3 bases. Germline V gene sequence: CDR1 SGHRS, CDR2 YFSETQ. There are 17 residues in the CDR3. The CDR3 spells CASSSGLAGIPTDTQYF. DNA for the CDR3: TGCGCCAGCAGCTCGGGACTAGCGGGGATCCCAACAGATACGCAGTATTTT. The entire variable domain, with the rest obtained from reference TRBV5-1 and TRBJ2-3, is as follows: KAGVTQTPRYLIKTRGQQVTLSCSPISGHRSVSWYQQTPGQGLQFLFEYFSETQRNKGNFPGRFSGRQFSNSRSEMNVSTLELGDSALYLCASSSGLAGIPTDTQYFGPGTRLTVL.

This chain connects TRBV5-6 to TRBJ2-5; TRBD2 aligns across 13 bases. The CDR3 extends over 16 amino acids. Looked up from germline, CDR1 is SGHDT and CDR2 is YYEEEE. With 4 bases clipped from V and 1 base from J, the junction kept 4 bases outside the gene matches. This chain's CDR3 is CASSPGLAGFQETQYF. CDR3 nucleotide sequence: TGTGCCAGCAGCCCGGGACTAGCGGGGTTCCAAGAGACCCAGTACTTC.

This clone was seen more than once but under ten times. V usage is TRBV7-9 and J usage is TRBJ2-1; TRBD2 matches at 11 bases. Trimming cost V 4 bases and J 4 bases; bases outside gene matches: 6. This CDR3 has 16 residues. Germline assignment: CDR1 SEHNR and CDR2 FQNEAQ (reference sequence). The CDR3 spells CASSSLAGGQYNEQFF. The CDR3 DNA reads as TGTGCCAGCAGCTCATTAGCGGGGGGGCAGTACAATGAGCAGTTCTTC.

This sequence joins TRBV5-4 and TRBJ1-2, with 7 bases that match TRBD1. CDR3 size: 16 residues. Trimming cost V 0 bases and J 4 bases; bases outside gene matches: 9. In germline, CDR1 is SGHNT, CDR2 YYREEE (reference sequence). The CDR3 region is CASSLGGVQGGYGYTF. The CDR3 nucleotides read TGTGCCAGCAGCTTGGGGGGGGTCCAGGGGGGCTATGGCTACACCTTC.

The table lists this clone with a count of one. This chain joins TRBV11-2 and TRBJ1-1; D is unresolved. The germline gives CDR1 SGHAT, CDR2 FQNNGV. The CDR3 is 16 residues long. Trimming took off 4 bases at V and 11 bases at J, with 26 bases between the two ends. In nucleotides, the CDR3 is TGTGCCAGCAGCTCCAGAGCGCCCATCCGGGATATTCGGGCTTTCTTT. Residues: CASSSRAPIRDIRAFF.